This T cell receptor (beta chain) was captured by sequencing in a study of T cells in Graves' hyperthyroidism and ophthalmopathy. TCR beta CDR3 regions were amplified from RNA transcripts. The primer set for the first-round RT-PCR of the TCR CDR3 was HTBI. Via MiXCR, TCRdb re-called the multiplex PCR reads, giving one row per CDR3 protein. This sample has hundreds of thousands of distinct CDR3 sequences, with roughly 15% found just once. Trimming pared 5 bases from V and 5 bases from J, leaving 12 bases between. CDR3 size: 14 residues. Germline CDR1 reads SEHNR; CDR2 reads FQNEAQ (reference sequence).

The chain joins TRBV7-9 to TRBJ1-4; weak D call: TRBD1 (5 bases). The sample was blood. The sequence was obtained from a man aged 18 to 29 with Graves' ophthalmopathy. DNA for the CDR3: TGTGCCAGCAGCCACGGCCAGGGAAATGAAAAACTGTTTTTT. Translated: CASSHGQGNEKLFF.